What follows are 9 T cell receptor beta chains derived from one specimen sequenced in a study of T cells after posttransplantation cyclophosphamide. Here immunoSEQ multiplex PCR was the method, and the copy in TCRdb shows in-frame clones only, minus some. The repertoire holds 30,000 or so clones, with about 93% as singletons. The naive gate required viable CD3+CD4+ or CD3+CD8+ cells with CCR7+CD45RA+CD45RO-CD95-CD27+CD28+ phenotype. Sequencing was performed on naive CD4+ T cells sorted from PBMCs. Receptor source: a woman aged 55-70 years in good health, CMV-negative, and a related stem cell transplant donor.

CDR3: CASSETGQGGNTIYF. CDR3 DNA sequence: TGCGCCAGCAGCGAAACGGGACAGGGCGGAAACACCATATATTTT. V is TRBV5-1 and J is TRBJ1-3; 9 bases align to TRBD1. The germline V gene has CDR1 SGHRS and CDR2 YFSETQ. With 4 bases clipped from V and 4 bases from J, the junction kept 6 bases outside the gene matches. The CDR3 runs to 15 residues.

The chain uses TRBV5-1 and TRBJ2-5, with 7 bases aligning to TRBD2. The trim removed 0 bases at V and 4 bases at J, leaving 6 bases unmatched. The germline CDR1 and CDR2 sequences are SGHRS and YFSETQ. The CDR3 loop spans 15 amino acids. CDR3 coding DNA: TGCGCCAGCAGCTTGGTAGCGGGTGGGGCAGAGACCCAGTACTTC. Its translation is CASSLVAGGAETQYF.

The chain is built from TRBV28 and TRBJ1-2; 9 bases are a match to TRBD1. Germline trimming cut 1 base from V and 7 bases from J; bases unmatched to any gene: 7. Germline V gene data show CDR1 as MDHEN and CDR2 as SYDVKM. This CDR3 is built from 15 residues. The CDR3 here is CASSLSLGTGSGYTF. CDR3 DNA sequence: TGTGCCAGCAGTTTATCGTTAGGGACAGGGTCTGGCTACACCTTC.

This clone was observed a handful of times. The rearrangement uses TRBV10-3 and TRBJ1-2; 8 bases are a match to TRBD1. The CDR3 covers 14 residues. J gave up 5 bases and V 10 bases, and 12 bases lay outside the gene matches. From germline, CDR1 is ENHRY and CDR2 SYGVKD. This chain's CDR3 is CATIKGDRSYGYTF. In DNA form, the CDR3 reads TGTGCCACCATTAAGGGGGACAGGAGTTATGGCTACACCTTC.

This rearrangement joins TRBV25-1 to TRBJ1-3; D not certain. V was trimmed by 5 bases and J by 3 bases, leaving 8 bases between them. The CDR3 totals 13 residues. Germline CDR1 reads MGHDK; CDR2 reads SYGVNS. As DNA, the CDR3 is TGTGCCAGCAGTTGGTCCGGTGGAAACACCATATATTTT. Its translation is CASSWSGGNTIYF.

The rearrangement joins TRBV7-9 to TRBJ2-3, with D tentatively TRBD2 (6 bases). V was shortened by 10 bases and J by 8 bases, with 22 bases between the two germline ends. Germline CDR1 is SEHNR and CDR2 is FQNEAQ (reference sequence). The CDR3 totals 14 residues. Written as DNA, the CDR3 is TGTGCCACGAATACCGAGACTAGAGGAGGTACGCAGTATTTT. Its translation is CATNTETRGGTQYF. Full variable domain (rest looked up from reference TRBV7-9 and TRBJ2-3): DTGVSQNPRHKITKRGQNVTFRCDPISEHNRLYWYRQTLGQGPEFLTYFQNEAQLEKSRLLSDRFSAERPKGSFSTLEIQRTEQGDSAMYLCATNTETRGGTQYFGPGTRLTVL.

The chain links TRBV28 to TRBJ2-7, with D possibly being TRBD2 (5 bases). Germline loops: CDR1 MDHEN, CDR2 SYDVKM. The CDR3 extends over 15 amino acids. With 5 bases removed from V and 5 bases from J, the gap between germline ends came to 19 bases. The CDR3 loop is CASSPPGAEVDEQYF. The CDR3 DNA follows: TGTGCCAGCAGTCCCCCAGGCGCGGAGGTCGACGAGCAGTACTTC.

V usage is TRBV5-1 and J usage is TRBJ2-7; D call uncertain. Germline CDR1 reads SGHRS; CDR2 reads YFSETQ. This CDR3 has 15 residues. The V end was cut by 3 bases, the J end by 3 bases, with 16 bases between. CDR3 in amino acids: CASSSRGVSNYEQYF. In nucleotides, the CDR3 is TGCGCCAGCAGCTCGCGTGGAGTAAGTAACTACGAGCAGTACTTC.

The rearrangement links TRBV15 to TRBJ2-7; the D gene is possibly TRBD1 (6 bases). The CDR3 spans 12 residues. Trimming took 3 bases from V and 3 from J, leaving 6 bases between them. Looked up from germline, CDR1 is LNHNV and CDR2 is YYDKDF (reference sequence). For the CDR3, the DNA is TGTGCCACCAGCAGGGACAGCTACGAGCAGTACTTC. Encoded protein: CATSRDSYEQYF.